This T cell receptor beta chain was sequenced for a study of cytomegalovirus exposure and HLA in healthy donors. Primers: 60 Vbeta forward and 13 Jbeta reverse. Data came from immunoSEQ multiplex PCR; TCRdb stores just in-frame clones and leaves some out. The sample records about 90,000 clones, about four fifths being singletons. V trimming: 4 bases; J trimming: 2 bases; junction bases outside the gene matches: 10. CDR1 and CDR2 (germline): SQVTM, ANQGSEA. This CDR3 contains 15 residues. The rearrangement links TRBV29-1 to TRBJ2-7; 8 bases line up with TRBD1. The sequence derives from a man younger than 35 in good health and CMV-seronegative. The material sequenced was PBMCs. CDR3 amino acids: CSVAPWGQVTYEQYF. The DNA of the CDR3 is TGCAGCGTTGCACCATGGGGACAGGTAACCTACGAGCAGTACTTC.